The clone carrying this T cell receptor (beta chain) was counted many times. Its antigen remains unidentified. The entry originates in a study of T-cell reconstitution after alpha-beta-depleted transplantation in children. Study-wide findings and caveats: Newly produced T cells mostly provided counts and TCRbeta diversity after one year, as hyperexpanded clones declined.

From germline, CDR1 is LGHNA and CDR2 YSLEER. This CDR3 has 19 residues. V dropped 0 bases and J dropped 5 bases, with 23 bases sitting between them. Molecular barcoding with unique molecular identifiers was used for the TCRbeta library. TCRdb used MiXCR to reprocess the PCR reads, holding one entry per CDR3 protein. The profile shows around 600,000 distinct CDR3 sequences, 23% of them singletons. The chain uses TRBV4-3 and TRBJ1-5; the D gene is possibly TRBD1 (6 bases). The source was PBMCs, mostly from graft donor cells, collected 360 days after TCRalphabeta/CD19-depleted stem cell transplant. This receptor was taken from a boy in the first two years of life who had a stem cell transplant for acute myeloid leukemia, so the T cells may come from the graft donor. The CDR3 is CASSQDAPWAGAWDQPQHF. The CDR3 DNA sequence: TGCGCCAGCAGCCAAGATGCCCCCTGGGCAGGGGCATGGGATCAGCCCCAGCATTTT.